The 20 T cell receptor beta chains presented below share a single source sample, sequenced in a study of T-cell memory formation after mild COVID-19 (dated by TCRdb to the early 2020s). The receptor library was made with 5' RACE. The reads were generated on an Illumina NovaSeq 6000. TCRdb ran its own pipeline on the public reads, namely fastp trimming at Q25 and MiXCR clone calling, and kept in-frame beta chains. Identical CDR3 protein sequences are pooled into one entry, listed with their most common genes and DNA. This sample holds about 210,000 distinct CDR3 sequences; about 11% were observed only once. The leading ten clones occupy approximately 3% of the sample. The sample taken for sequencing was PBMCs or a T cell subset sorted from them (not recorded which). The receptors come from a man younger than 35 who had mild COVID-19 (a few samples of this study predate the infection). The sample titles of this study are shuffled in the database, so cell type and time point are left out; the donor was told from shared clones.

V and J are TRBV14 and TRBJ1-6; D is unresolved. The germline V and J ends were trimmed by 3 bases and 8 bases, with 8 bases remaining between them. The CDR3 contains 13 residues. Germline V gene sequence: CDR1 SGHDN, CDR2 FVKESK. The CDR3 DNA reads TGTGCCAGCAGCCACGGGTGGGATTCACCCCTCCACTTT. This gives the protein CASSHGWDSPLHF. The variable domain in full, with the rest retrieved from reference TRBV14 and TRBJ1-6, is EAGVTQFPSHSVIEKGQTVTLRCDPISGHDNLYWYRRVMGKEIKFLLHFVKESKQDESGMPNNRFLAERTGGTYSTLKVQPAELEDSGVYFCASSHGWDSPLHFGNGTRLTVT.

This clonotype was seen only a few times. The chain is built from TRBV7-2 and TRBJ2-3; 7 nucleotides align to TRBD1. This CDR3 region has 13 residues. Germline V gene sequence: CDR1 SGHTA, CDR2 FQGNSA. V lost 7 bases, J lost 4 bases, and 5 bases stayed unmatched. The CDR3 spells CASKSTGADTQYF. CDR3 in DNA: TGTGCCAGCAAATCAACAGGGGCAGATACGCAGTATTTT.

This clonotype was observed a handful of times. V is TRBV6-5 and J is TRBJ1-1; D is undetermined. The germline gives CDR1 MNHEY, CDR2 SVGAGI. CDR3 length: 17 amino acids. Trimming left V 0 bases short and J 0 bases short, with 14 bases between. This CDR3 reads CASSYSETPVMNTEAFF. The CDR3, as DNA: TGTGCCAGCAGTTACTCCGAGACACCAGTCATGAACACTGAAGCTTTCTTT.

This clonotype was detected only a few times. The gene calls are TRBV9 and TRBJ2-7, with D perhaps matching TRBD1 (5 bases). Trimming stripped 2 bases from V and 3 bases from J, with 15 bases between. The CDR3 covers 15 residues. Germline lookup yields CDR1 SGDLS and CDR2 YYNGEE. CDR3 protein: CASSVAPDSLYEQYF. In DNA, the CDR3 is TGTGCCAGCAGCGTGGCTCCAGACAGTCTCTACGAGCAGTACTTC.

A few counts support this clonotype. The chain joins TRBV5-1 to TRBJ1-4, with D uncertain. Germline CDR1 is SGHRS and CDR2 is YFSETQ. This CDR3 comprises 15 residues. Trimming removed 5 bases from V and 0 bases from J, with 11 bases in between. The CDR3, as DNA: TGCGCCAGCAGGGTAGGACCCGCAACTAATGAAAAACTGTTTTTT. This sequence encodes CASRVGPATNEKLFF.

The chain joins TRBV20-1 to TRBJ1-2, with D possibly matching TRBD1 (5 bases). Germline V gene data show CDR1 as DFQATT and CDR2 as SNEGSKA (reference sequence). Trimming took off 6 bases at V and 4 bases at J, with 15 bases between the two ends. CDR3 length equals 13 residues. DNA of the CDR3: TGCAGTGCAAGTCAGGGAGGGTTCTATGGCTACACCTTC. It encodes CSASQGGFYGYTF.

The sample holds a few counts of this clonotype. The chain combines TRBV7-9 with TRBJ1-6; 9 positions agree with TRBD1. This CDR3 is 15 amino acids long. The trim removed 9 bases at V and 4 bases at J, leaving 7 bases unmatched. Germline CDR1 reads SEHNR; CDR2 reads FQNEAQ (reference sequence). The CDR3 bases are TGTGCCAGTGGTCCCGGGACAGGGTATAATTCACCCCTCCACTTT. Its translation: CASGPGTGYNSPLHF.

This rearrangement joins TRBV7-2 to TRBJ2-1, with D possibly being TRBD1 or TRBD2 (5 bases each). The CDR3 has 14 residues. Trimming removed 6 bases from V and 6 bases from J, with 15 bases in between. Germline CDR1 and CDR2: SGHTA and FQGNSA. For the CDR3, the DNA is TGTGCCAGCAGGACCGGGACGCAGGCCAATGAGCAGTTCTTC. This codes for CASRTGTQANEQFF.

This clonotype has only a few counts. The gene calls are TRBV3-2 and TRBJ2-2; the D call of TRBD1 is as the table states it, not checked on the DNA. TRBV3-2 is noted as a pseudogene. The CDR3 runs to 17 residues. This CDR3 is CASSQDLGTGYTGELFF. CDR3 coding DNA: TGTGCCAGCAGCCAAGATCTTGGGACAGGGTACACCGGGGAGCTGTTTTTT.

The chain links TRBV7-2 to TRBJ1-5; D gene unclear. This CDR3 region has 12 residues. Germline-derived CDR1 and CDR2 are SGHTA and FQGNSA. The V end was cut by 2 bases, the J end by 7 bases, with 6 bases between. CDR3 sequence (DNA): TGTGCCAGCAGCTTACAATACCAGCCCCAGCATTTT. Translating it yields CASSLQYQPQHF.

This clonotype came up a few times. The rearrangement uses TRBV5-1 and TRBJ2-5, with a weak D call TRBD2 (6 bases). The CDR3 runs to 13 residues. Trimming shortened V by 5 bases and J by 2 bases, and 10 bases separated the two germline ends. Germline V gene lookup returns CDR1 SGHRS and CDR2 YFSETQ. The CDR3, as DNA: TGCGCCAGCAGAACGGGGGAGCAAGAGACCCAGTACTTC. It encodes CASRTGEQETQYF.

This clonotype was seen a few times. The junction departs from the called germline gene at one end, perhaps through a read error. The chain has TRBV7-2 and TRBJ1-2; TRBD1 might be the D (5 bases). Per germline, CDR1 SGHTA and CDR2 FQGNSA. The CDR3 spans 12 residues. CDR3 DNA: TGTGCCAGCAGCCGTCAGGGTTACGGCTACACTTTC. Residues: CASSRQGYGYTF.

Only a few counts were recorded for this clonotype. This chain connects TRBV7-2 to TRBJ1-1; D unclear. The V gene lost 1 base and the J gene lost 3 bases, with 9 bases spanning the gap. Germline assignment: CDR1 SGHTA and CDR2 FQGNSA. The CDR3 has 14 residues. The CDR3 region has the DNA TGTGCCAGCAGCTTAGTCCCCGGGGACACTGAAGCTTTCTTT. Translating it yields CASSLVPGDTEAFF.

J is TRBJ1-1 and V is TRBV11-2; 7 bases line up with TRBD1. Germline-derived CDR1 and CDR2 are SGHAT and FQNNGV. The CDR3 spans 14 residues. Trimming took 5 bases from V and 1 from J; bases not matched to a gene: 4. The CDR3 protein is CASSPRGGNTEAFF. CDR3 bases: TGTGCCAGCAGCCCCAGGGGGGGGAACACTGAAGCTTTCTTT.

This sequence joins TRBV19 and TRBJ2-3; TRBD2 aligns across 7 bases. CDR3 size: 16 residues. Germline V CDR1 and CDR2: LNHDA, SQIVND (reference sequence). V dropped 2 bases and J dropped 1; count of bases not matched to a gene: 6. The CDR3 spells CASSIQRRGGTDTQYF. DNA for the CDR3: TGTGCCAGTAGTATACAGCGCCGGGGGGGCACAGATACGCAGTATTTT.

CDR3: CASSLDGQGARGYTF. CDR3 in DNA: TGTGCCAGCAGCCTGGACGGACAGGGGGCGCGTGGCTACACCTTC. This chain connects TRBV5-4 to TRBJ1-2; 11 bases agree with TRBD1. Germline CDR1 reads SGHNT; CDR2 reads YYREEE (reference sequence). The trim removed 4 bases at V and 7 bases at J, leaving 9 bases unmatched. The CDR3 has 15 residues.

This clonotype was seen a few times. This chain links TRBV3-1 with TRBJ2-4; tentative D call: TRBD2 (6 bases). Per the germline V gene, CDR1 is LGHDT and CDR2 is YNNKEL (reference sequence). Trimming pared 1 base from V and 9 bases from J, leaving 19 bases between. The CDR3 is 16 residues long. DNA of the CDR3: TGTGCCAGCAGCCAAGTCCTGGGGGGTAGCGCGGGCATTCAGTACTTC. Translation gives CASSQVLGGSAGIQYF. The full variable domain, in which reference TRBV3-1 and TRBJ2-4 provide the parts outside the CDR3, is DTAVSQTPKYLVTQMGNDKSIKCEQNLGHDTMYWYKQDSKKFLKIMFSYNNKELIINETVPNRFSPKSPDKAHLNLHINSLELGDSAVYFCASSQVLGGSAGIQYFGAGTRLSVL.

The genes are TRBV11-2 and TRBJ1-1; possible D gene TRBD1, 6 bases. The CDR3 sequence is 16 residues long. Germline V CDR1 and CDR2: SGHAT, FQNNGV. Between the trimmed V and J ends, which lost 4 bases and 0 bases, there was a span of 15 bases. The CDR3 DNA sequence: TGTGCCAGCAGCTCCGTTGGGGGGCGGGTGAACACTGAAGCTTTCTTT. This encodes CASSSVGGRVNTEAFF.

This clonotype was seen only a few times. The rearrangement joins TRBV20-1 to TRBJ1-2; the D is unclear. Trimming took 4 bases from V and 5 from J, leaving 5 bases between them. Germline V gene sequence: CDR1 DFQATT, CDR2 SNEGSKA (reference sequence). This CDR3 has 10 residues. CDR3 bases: TGCAGTGCTACCTATTATGGCTACACCTTC. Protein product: CSATYYGYTF.

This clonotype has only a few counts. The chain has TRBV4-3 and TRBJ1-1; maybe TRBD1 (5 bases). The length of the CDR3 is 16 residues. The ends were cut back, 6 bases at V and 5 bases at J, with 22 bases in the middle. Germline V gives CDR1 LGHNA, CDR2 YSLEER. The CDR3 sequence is CASRPASGGGWTEAFF. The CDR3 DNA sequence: TGCGCCAGCAGACCAGCGAGCGGGGGAGGTTGGACTGAAGCTTTCTTT.